The TCR beta chain described here comes from a study of T cells after yellow fever vaccination. Study findings and constraints: A secondary response was less intense yet reached its peak sooner, at day 5 versus 15. Contamination by abundant bulk-population clonotypes could be present in FACS-sorted repertoires. Post-booster repertoires again held most primary-vaccination clones (roughly 96% CD4, 85% to 90% CD8).

Researchers made TCR cDNA using 5'RACE template switching, and this step added a universal primer site and UMIs. Via MiXCR, TCRdb re-called the 5' RACE reads, giving one row per CDR3 protein. The table includes under 100,000 distinct CDR3 sequences, about 6% detected once. V was shortened by 3 bases and J by 3 bases, with 14 bases between the two germline ends. The CDR3 has 15 residues. The germline V gene encodes CDR1 SGHVS and CDR2 FNYEAQ. Notes on this clonotype: No antigen is known for it.

The starting material was CD8+ T cells sorted from PBMCs, obtained 10 days after the yellow fever booster vaccination. The sequence came from a young man who received the YFV17D yellow fever vaccine. This chain uses TRBV7-6 with TRBJ1-1, with unresolved D. CDR3: CASSFGSLADTEAFF. The CDR3 DNA reads TGTGCCAGCAGCTTTGGAAGTCTAGCTGACACTGAAGCTTTCTTT.